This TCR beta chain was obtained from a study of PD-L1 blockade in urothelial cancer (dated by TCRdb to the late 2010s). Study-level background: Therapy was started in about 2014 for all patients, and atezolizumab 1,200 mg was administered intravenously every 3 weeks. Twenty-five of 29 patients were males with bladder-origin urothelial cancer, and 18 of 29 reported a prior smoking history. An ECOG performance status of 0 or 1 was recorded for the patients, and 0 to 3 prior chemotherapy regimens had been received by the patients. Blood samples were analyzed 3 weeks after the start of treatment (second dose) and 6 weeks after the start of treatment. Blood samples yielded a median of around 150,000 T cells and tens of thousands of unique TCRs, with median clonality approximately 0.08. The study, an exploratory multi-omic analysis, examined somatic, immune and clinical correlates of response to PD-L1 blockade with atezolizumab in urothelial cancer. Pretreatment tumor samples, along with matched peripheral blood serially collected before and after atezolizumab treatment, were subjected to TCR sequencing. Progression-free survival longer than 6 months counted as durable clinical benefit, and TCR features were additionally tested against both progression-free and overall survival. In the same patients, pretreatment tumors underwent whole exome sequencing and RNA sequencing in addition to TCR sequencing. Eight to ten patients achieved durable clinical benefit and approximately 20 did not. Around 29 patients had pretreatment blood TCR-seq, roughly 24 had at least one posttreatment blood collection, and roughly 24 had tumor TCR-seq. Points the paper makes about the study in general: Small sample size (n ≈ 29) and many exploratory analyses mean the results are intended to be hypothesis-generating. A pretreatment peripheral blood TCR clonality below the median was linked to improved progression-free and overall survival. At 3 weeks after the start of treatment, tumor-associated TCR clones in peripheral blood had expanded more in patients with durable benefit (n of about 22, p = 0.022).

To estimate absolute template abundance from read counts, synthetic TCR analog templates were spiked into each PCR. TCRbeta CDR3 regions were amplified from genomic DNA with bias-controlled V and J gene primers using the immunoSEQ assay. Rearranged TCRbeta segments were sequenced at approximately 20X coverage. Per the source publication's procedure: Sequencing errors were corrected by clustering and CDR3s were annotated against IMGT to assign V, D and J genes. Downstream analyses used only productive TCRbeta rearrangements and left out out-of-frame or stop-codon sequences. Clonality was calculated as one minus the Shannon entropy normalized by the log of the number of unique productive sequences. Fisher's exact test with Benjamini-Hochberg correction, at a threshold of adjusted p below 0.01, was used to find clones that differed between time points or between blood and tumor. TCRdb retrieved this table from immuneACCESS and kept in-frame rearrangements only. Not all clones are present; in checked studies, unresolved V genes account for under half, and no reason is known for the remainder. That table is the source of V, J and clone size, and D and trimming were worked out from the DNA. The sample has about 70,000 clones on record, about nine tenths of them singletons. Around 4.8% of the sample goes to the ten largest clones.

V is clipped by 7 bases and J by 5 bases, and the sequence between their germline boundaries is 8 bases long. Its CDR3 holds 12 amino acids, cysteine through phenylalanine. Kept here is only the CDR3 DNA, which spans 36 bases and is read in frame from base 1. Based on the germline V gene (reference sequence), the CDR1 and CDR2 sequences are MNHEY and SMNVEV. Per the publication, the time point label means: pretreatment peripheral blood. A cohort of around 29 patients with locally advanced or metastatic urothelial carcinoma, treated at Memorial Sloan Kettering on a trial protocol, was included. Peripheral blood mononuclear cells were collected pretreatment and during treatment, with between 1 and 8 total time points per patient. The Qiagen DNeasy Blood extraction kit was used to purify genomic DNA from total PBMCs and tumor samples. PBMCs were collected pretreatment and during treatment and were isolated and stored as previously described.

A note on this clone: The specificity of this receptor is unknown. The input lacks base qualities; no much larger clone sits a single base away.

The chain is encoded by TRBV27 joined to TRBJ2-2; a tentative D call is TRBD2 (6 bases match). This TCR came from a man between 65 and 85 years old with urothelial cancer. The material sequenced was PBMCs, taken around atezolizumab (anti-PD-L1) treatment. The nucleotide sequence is TGTGCCAGCAATCGGGGGACCGGGGAGCTGTTTTTT. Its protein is CASNRGTGELFF.